The 16 T cell receptor beta chains below all came from one sample that was sequenced in a study of cytomegalovirus exposure and HLA in healthy donors. PCR primers comprised 60 Vbeta and 13 Jbeta primers. The table came from immunoSEQ multiplex PCR; TCRdb's copy has only in-frame clones and leaves some out. This sample has over 110,000 clones, with approximately 80% found just once. Sequenced: PBMCs. The origin of the receptors is a male donor in good health and CMV-seronegative.

This clone has just one count. The V and J genes are TRBV7-9 and TRBJ1-5; the match to TRBD1 covers 8 bases. Germline loops: CDR1 SEHNR, CDR2 FQNEAQ (reference sequence). V was pared by 3 bases and J by 3 bases, with 13 bases of the junction left unmatched. This CDR3 region has 18 residues. The chain's CDR3 is CASSLAFSKDRDNQPQHF. The CDR3 DNA follows: TGTGCCAGCAGCTTGGCGTTCTCGAAGGACAGGGACAATCAGCCCCAGCATTTT.

The rearrangement uses TRBV30 and TRBJ1-3; 8 bases map to TRBD1. The CDR3 sequence is 15 residues long. Germline values: CDR1 GTSNPN, CDR2 SVGIG (reference sequence). J lost 4 bases, V lost 5 bases, and 10 bases had no gene match. As DNA, the CDR3 is TGTGCCTGGCGGAACGACAGGGGTATAGGAAACACCATATATTTT. Translating it yields CAWRNDRGIGNTIYF.

The chain recombines TRBV13 with TRBJ2-5, with 7 bases lining up with TRBD1. The J call may not be correct, given that the DNA end is closer to TRBJ2-7. CDR3 size: 15 residues. The germline gives CDR1 PRHDT, CDR2 FYEKMQ (reference sequence). The CDR3 DNA reads TGTGCCAGCACCCGGACAGGTAGCAACTCCTACGAGCAGTACTTC. Its protein is CASTRTGSNSYEQYF.

Worth noting for this clone: One end of the junction fails to match germline, which may point to a read error. J is TRBJ1-5 and V is TRBV7-2; D possibly corresponds to TRBD1 (5 bases). The CDR3 sequence is 15 residues long. Germline CDR1 SGHTA, CDR2 FQGNSA. CDR3 bases: TGTGCCAGCAGGACTAGCATAGGGGCGAATCAGCCCCAACATTTT. Translated: CASRTSIGANQPQHF.

The rearrangement joins TRBV7-3 to TRBJ2-2, with D perhaps matching TRBD2 (5 bases). Germline loops: CDR1 SGHTA, CDR2 FQGTGA. The V gene lost 4 bases and the J gene lost 8 bases, with 14 bases spanning the gap. The CDR3 length is 14 residues. CDR3 nucleotide sequence: TGTGCCAGCAGCTCCGGACTGGCCATGGGGGAGCTGTTTTTT. Protein sequence: CASSSGLAMGELFF.

This chain links TRBV7-3 with TRBJ2-2; D may be TRBD1 (5 bases). CDR1 is SGHTA and CDR2 is FQGTGA in the germline V gene. The V gene lost 2 bases and the J gene lost 3 bases, with 10 bases spanning the gap. This CDR3 comprises 15 residues. The CDR3 is CASSLGAAYTGELFF. In DNA form, the CDR3 reads TGTGCCAGCAGCTTAGGGGCGGCCTACACCGGGGAGCTGTTTTTT.

DNA of the CDR3: TGTGCCAGCAGTTACCCCCCTCCGCAGTATTTT. Translating gives CASSYPPPQYF. The chain links TRBV6-6 to TRBJ2-3, with D unclear. This CDR3 has 11 residues. The V end was cut by 2 bases, the J end by 10 bases, with 7 bases between. Germline V gene sequence: CDR1 MNHNY, CDR2 SVGAGI (reference sequence).

The chain has TRBV10-3 and TRBJ1-1; D possibly corresponds to TRBD1 (6 bases). Looked up from germline, CDR1 is ENHRY and CDR2 is SYGVKD. This CDR3 is built from 16 residues. Deletions cut 3 bases from V and 5 bases from J, with 19 bases between. DNA for the CDR3: TGTGCCATCAGTGACCCCCAGGGGATCTTTGGGACTGAAGCTTTCTTT. Translating it yields CAISDPQGIFGTEAFF.

The chain has TRBV21-1 and TRBJ1-2; TRBD1, as called in the table, went unchecked against the DNA. TRBV21-1 is reported as a pseudogene. This CDR3 contains 15 residues. This CDR3 reads CASTRTGRWNYGYTF. The CDR3 DNA reads TGTGCCAGCACGCGAACCGGCAGGTGGAACTATGGCTACACCTTC.

The genes are TRBV28 and TRBJ2-5; D might be TRBD2 (6 bases). Germline V gene lookup returns CDR1 MDHEN and CDR2 SYDVKM. The CDR3 covers 13 residues. Trimming removed 9 bases from V and 5 bases from J, with 16 bases in between. CDR3 sequence reads: CASAGNILETQYF. In DNA form, the CDR3 reads TGTGCCAGTGCGGGGAATATACTGGAGACCCAGTACTTC.

This clone was seen a handful of times. The rearrangement uses TRBV4-3 and TRBJ1-1; no reliable D call. Germline V gene data show CDR1 as LGHNA and CDR2 as YSLEER. This CDR3 region has 14 residues. Trimming took 1 base from V and 1 from J, leaving 7 bases between them. DNA of the CDR3: TGCGCCAGCAGCCAAGTTGGAGGGAACACTGAAGCTTTCTTT. Its protein product is CASSQVGGNTEAFF.

The genes are TRBV6-6 and TRBJ2-2; 8 bases match TRBD1. This CDR3 is built from 15 residues. V shed 6 bases and J 4 bases; nucleotides not matched to a gene: 7. Germline V gene lookup returns CDR1 MNHNY and CDR2 SVGAGI (reference sequence). The CDR3 region is CASRQYDRGTGELFF. The CDR3 DNA follows: TGTGCCAGCAGACAATACGACAGGGGCACCGGGGAGCTGTTTTTT.

The rearrangement links TRBV5-5 to TRBJ2-7; D is perhaps TRBD1 (7 bases). Germline CDR1 and CDR2: SGHKS and YYEKEE (reference sequence). The CDR3 is 14 amino acids. V gave up 3 bases and J gave up 4 bases, with 14 bases separating them. CDR3: CASSWGDRAYEQYF. The CDR3 DNA is TGTGCCAGCAGCTGGGGGGACAGAGCATACGAGCAGTACTTC.

The rearrangement uses TRBV28 and TRBJ1-4; 7 bases are a match to TRBD1. The CDR3 contains 18 residues. Germline values: CDR1 MDHEN, CDR2 SYDVKM. V lost 5 bases, J lost 8 bases, and 20 bases stayed unmatched. The CDR3 coding sequence is TGTGCCAGCAGTACCGAAACCTACAGGGGCATTCACCCGGAAAAACTGTTTTTT. It specifies CASSTETYRGIHPEKLFF. Supplemented by reference TRBV28 and TRBJ1-4, the full variable domain reads DVKVTQSSRYLVKRTGEKVFLECVQDMDHENMFWYRQDPGLGLRLIYFSYDVKMKEKGDIPEGYSVSREKKERFSLILESASTNQTSMYLCASSTETYRGIHPEKLFFGSGTQLSVL.

In regard to this clone: Distinct nucleotide sequences in the sample also encode this CDR3. V and J are TRBV6-5 and TRBJ1-1, with D possibly matching TRBD1 (6 bases). Between the trimmed V and J ends, which lost 6 bases and 2 bases, there was a span of 13 bases. Germline V gene lookup returns CDR1 MNHEY and CDR2 SVGAGI. This CDR3 has 14 residues. The CDR3: CASSLDRGNTEAFF. In DNA form, the CDR3 reads TGTGCCAGCAGCCTGGACAGAGGAAACACTGAAGCTTTCTTT.

This clone has only a few counts. J is TRBJ2-1 and V is TRBV27, with a tentative D call TRBD2 (6 bases). CDR3 length: 15 amino acids. Germline lookup yields CDR1 MNHEY and CDR2 SMNVEV (reference sequence). The ends were cut back, 7 bases at V and 7 bases at J, with 20 bases in the middle. CDR3 residues: CASTSGSESVNEQFF. CDR3 nucleotides: TGTGCCAGCACCTCCGGGAGCGAATCGGTAAATGAGCAGTTCTTC.